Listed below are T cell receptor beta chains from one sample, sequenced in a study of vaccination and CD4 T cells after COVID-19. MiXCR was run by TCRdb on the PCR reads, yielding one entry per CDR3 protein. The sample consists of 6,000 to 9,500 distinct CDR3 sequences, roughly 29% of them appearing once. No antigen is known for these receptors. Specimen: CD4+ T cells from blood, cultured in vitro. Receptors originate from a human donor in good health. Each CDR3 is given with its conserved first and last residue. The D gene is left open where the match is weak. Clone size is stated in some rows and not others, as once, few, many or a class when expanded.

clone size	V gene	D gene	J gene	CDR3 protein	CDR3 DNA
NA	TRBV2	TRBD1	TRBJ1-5	CASSEGTGPYQPQHF	TGTGCCAGCAGTGAAGGGACAGGGCCCTATCAGCCCCAGCATTTT
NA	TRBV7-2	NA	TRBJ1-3	CASSQYRDTGNTIYF	TGTGCCAGCAGCCAATACCGGGACACTGGAAACACCATATATTTT
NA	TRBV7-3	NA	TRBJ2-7	CASSVAVGVSYEQYF	TGTGCCAGCAGCGTCGCGGTGGGGGTCTCCTACGAGCAGTACTTC
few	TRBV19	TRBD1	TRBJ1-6	CASSGDSPNDGSPLHF	TGTGCCAGTAGTGGGGACAGCCCCAATGATGGTTCACCCCTCCACTTT
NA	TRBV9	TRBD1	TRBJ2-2	CASSQGQVNTGELFF	TGTGCCAGCAGCCAGGGACAGGTAAACACCGGGGAGCTGTTTTTT
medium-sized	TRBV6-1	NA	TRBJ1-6	CASSEGPDNSPLHF	TGTGCCAGCAGTGAGGGACCTGATAATTCACCCCTCCACTTT
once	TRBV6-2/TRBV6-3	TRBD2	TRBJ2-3	CASKTPSGGAADTQYF	TGTGCCAGCAAGACACCCAGCGGGGGGGCCGCAGATACGCAGTATTTT
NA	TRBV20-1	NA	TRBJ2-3	CSARGPGGGTDTQYF	TGCAGTGCTAGAGGCCCAGGGGGAGGTACAGATACGCAGTATTTT
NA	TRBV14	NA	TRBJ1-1	CASSPPGVKAFF	TGTGCCAGCAGCCCCCCGGGGGTAAAAGCTTTCTTT
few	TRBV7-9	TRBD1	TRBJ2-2	CASSFTGEGAGELFF	TGTGCCAGCAGCTTTACAGGGGAAGGGGCCGGGGAGCTGTTTTTT
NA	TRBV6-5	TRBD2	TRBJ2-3	CASSYTSGGPDTQYF	TGTGCCAGCAGTTACACTAGCGGGGGGCCAGATACGCAGTATTTT
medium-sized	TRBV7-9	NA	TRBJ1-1	CASSLQGESTEAFF	TGTGCCAGCAGCTTACAGGGTGAAAGCACTGAAGCTTTCTTT
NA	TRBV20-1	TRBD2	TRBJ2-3	CSIQGRGGRKTQYF	TGCAGTATTCAAGGGCGGGGGGGCAGGAAAACGCAGTATTTT
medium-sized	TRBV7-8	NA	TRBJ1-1	CASSLALTLTEAFF	TGTGCCAGCAGCTTAGCGCTGACACTTACCGAAGCTTTCTTT
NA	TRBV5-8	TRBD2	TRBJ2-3	CASSLSGGASAQYF	TGTGCCAGCAGCCTCAGCGGGGGGGCCAGTGCGCAGTATTTT
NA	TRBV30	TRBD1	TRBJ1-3	CAWGTAAGGNTIYF	TGTGCCTGGGGGACAGCGGCCGGGGGAAACACCATATATTTT
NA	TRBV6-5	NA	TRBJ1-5	CASSYSRDNQPQHF	TGTGCCAGCAGTTACAGCAGGGATAATCAGCCCCAGCATTTT
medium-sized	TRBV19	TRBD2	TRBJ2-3	CASSILAGGQDTQYF	TGTGCCAGTAGTATACTAGCGGGGGGCCAAGATACGCAGTATTTT
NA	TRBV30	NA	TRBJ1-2	CASFSGGTGGYTF	TGTGCCTCCTTCTCAGGCGGCACGGGGGGCTACACCTTC
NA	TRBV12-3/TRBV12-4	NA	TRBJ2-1	CASSLGAVGLGSYNEQFF	TGTGCCAGCAGTTTAGGGGCTGTAGGGCTAGGGTCCTACAATGAGCAGTTCTTC
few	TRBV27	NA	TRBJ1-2	CASRTDTYGYTF	TGTGCCAGTAGAACAGATACTTATGGCTACACCTTC
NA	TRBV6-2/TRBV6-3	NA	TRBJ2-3	CASSYLSRQDTQYF	TGTGCCAGCAGTTATCTCTCCCGGCAAGATACGCAGTATTTT
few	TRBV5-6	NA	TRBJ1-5	CASSPAGTQNQPQHF	TGTGCCAGCAGCCCGGCCGGGACACAGAATCAGCCCCAGCATTTT
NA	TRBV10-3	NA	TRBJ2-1	CAIPGARGDEQFF	TGTGCCATCCCCGGGGCTAGGGGCGATGAGCAGTTCTTC
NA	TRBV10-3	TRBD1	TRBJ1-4	CAISTGTGDEKLFF	TGTGCCATCAGTACCGGGACAGGGGACGAAAAACTGTTTTTT
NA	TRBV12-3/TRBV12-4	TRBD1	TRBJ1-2	CASSQGTAAHF	TGTGCCAGCAGTCAAGGGACAGCCGCCCACTTC
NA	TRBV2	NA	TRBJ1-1	CASSGEMNTEAFF	TGTGCCAGCTCGGGCGAGATGAACACTGAAGCTTTCTTT
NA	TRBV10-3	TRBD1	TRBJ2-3	CAISESTGGLTDTQYF	TGTGCCATCAGTGAGTCGACAGGGGGTCTCACAGATACGCAGTATTTT
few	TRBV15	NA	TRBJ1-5	CATSRDLTEYQPQHF	TGTGCCACCAGCAGAGATTTGACAGAGTATCAGCCCCAGCATTTT
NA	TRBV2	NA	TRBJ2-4	CASAERAGENIQYF	TGTGCCAGCGCCGAACGGGCAGGGGAAAACATTCAGTACTTC